These T cell receptor beta chains were read from a single sample in a study of CD8 T cells in ankylosing spondylitis. TCRdb reprocessed the 5' RACE reads via MiXCR and lists one record per CDR3 protein. The sample carries about 150,000 distinct CDR3 sequences, about 42% recorded once. The material sequenced was synovial fluid, either unsorted or a sorted T cell fraction (not recorded which). The receptors originated from a male donor with ankylosing spondylitis. CDR3s include the opening cysteine and the closing phenylalanine or tryptophan. D genes are given only for firm matches. Not every row has a clone size; where given, it reads once, few, many or a size class.

V	D	size	J	DNA	CDR3
TRBV20-1	TRBD2	few	TRBJ2-5	TGCAGTGCCTCGGGACTAGCGGGGACATTCCAAGAGACCCAGTACTTC	CSASGLAGTFQETQYF
TRBV11-2	TRBD2	NA	TRBJ2-1	TGTGCCAGCAGCTTGGGGAGGGGTTTGTTAGCGGGGGATAATGAGCAGTTCTTC	CASSLGRGLLAGDNEQFF
TRBV5-1	NA	NA	TRBJ2-4	TGCGCCAGCAGCTGGGGGGCGAGTTTCGTAGCCAAAAACATTCAGTACTTC	CASSWGASFVAKNIQYF
TRBV28	TRBD1	many	TRBJ2-1	TGTGCCAGCAGTAATTTGACAGGGGGCTCCTACAATGAGCAGTTCTTC	CASSNLTGGSYNEQFF
TRBV4-1	NA	NA	TRBJ2-3	TGCGCCAGCAGCGAAGACGGGCTGAAAAGGCGCACAGATACGCAGTATTTT	CASSEDGLKRRTDTQYF
TRBV30	NA	many	TRBJ1-2	TGTGCCTGGGCCGGCCCTGACTATGGCTACACCTTC	CAWAGPDYGYTF
TRBV10-3	NA	NA	TRBJ1-3	TGTGCCATAAGACGTTACAGCTCTGGAAACACCATATATTTT	CAIRRYSSGNTIYF
TRBV12-3/TRBV12-4	NA	many	TRBJ2-1	TGTGCCAGCAGTTTCGGGGGCTACTATAGCTCCTACAATGAGCAGTTCTTC	CASSFGGYYSSYNEQFF
TRBV20-1	TRBD2	NA	TRBJ2-3	TGCAGTGCTAGACCCCCTGCGGGAGAAAGAACAGATACGCAGTATTTT	CSARPPAGERTDTQYF
TRBV12-3/TRBV12-4	NA	NA	TRBJ1-1	TGTGCCAGCAGTTTAGGGGTCAGTTCGTTCACTGAAGCTTTCTTT	CASSLGVSSFTEAFF
TRBV18	NA	many	TRBJ1-2	TGTGCCAGCTCACCTAAGGATTATAACTATGGCTACACCTTC	CASSPKDYNYGYTF
TRBV4-3	NA	few	TRBJ1-5	TGCGCCAGCAGCCAATTCCGGGACAAACCATATCAGCCCCAGCATTTT	CASSQFRDKPYQPQHF
TRBV12-5	NA	NA	TRBJ2-3	TGTGCTAGTGGCTCCCCGGACAGCGTTACAGATACGCAGTATTTT	CASGSPDSVTDTQYF
TRBV5-6	NA	NA	TRBJ2-1	TGTGCCAGCACCCTTTCCAGTCACAATGAGCAGTTCTTC	CASTLSSHNEQFF
TRBV29-1	TRBD2	once	TRBJ2-1	TGCAGCGTCATAGCGGGACCAGACTACAATGAGCAGTTCTTC	CSVIAGPDYNEQFF
TRBV6-1	NA	NA	TRBJ1-5	TGTGCCAGCAGTGACCCGAACAGGGCGCACCAGCCCCAGCATTTT	CASSDPNRAHQPQHF
TRBV3-1	NA	NA	TRBJ2-7	TGTGCCAGCAGCCAAGATGGAGAGTCCTACGAGCAGTACTTC	CASSQDGESYEQYF
TRBV7-8	NA	NA	TRBJ1-3	TGTGCCAGCAGGTCCTTGGGAGCCACCATATATTTT	CASRSLGATIYF
TRBV27	NA	few	TRBJ2-1	TGTGCCAGCTTTACCTCAGGGGCCCCACTTTACAATGAGCAGTTCTTC	CASFTSGAPLYNEQFF
TRBV20-1	TRBD2	few	TRBJ2-1	TGCAGTACGGCTAGCGGGGACTACAATGAGCAGTTCTTC	CSTASGDYNEQFF
TRBV7-9	TRBD1	few	TRBJ1-1	TGTGCCAGCAGCTTAGCGCCCCTGACAGGGGGCTGGACTGAAGCTTTCTTT	CASSLAPLTGGWTEAFF
TRBV2	TRBD2	NA	TRBJ2-1	TGTGCCAGCAGTTCACTAGCGGGAGGGCCGGTGAATGAGCAGTTCTTC	CASSSLAGGPVNEQFF
TRBV20-1	NA	once	TRBJ2-1	TGCAGTGCTAGAGATAAGGCAGCGAGCTCCTACAATGAGCAGTTCTTC	CSARDKAASSYNEQFF
TRBV27	NA	NA	TRBJ2-7	TGTGCCAGCAGTTTATACGACAGCACCTACGAGCAGTACTTC	CASSLYDSTYEQYF
TRBV5-1	NA	NA	TRBJ2-2	TGCGCCAGCAGCTTGGCTCACCGGAACACCGGGGAGCTGTTTTTT	CASSLAHRNTGELFF
TRBV12-5	TRBD1	NA	TRBJ1-2	TGTGCTAGTGGTTCGGGACAGAACTATGGCTACACCTTC	CASGSGQNYGYTF
TRBV5-1	NA	few	TRBJ2-1	TGCGCCAGCAGCTTCGGTCTAGGTATAGATGAGCAGTTCTTC	CASSFGLGIDEQFF
TRBV4-1	TRBD2	NA	TRBJ2-3	TGCGCCAGCAGCCTTGGAGCGGGGGGGCCAGATACGCAGTATTTT	CASSLGAGGPDTQYF
TRBV18	NA	NA	TRBJ2-2	TGTGCCAGCTCACCAGCTGACGACGGCACCGGGGAGCTGTTTTTT	CASSPADDGTGELFF
TRBV11-2	NA	few	TRBJ2-1	TGTGCCAGCAGCTTCGAGACTAGCTCCTACAATGAGCAGTTCTTC	CASSFETSSYNEQFF
TRBV4-1	NA	few	TRBJ1-1	TGCGCCAGCAGCCATCGAAAGGGGCTGGGGAACACTGAAGCTTTCTTT	CASSHRKGLGNTEAFF
TRBV10-3	NA	NA	TRBJ2-2	TGTGCCATCAGAAGATTTGAGGGGGAGGGATACACCGGGGAGCTGTTTTTT	CAIRRFEGEGYTGELFF
TRBV3-1	NA	NA	TRBJ2-5	TGTGCCAGCAGCCAAGACCCCGGGGAGACCCAGTACTTC	CASSQDPGETQYF
TRBV12-3/TRBV12-4	NA	few	TRBJ2-1	TGTGCCAGCAGTATAGCTAGGGGGGAGGTCTCTTTGGGTGAGCAGTTCTTC	CASSIARGEVSLGEQFF
TRBV12-3/TRBV12-4	NA	NA	TRBJ1-2	TGTGCCAGCAGTTTAATTGGAGCAATGTCTCTTCATGGCTACACCTTC	CASSLIGAMSLHGYTF
TRBV7-8	TRBD1	few	TRBJ1-1	TGTGCCAGCAGCGCCCGACAGGGTACGAACACTGAAGCTTTCTTT	CASSARQGTNTEAFF
TRBV5-1	TRBD2	NA	TRBJ2-2	TGCGCCAGCAGCTTCCCGTCCAACGGGAGGGCGGCGCACGGCGGGGAGCTGTTTTTT	CASSFPSNGRAAHGGELFF
TRBV7-8	TRBD2	NA	TRBJ2-7	TGTGCCAGCATCCCAACGCCAGCGGGACCGAGCTCCTACGAGCAGTACTTC	CASIPTPAGPSSYEQYF
TRBV30	NA	NA	TRBJ2-4	TGTGCCTGGAGTCCTAGTAGCAACATTCAGTACTTC	CAWSPSSNIQYF
TRBV19	NA	NA	TRBJ1-2	TGTGCCAGTACCGAAGGAGGACACCTCGGCCCTGGCTACACCTTC	CASTEGGHLGPGYTF
TRBV29-1	TRBD1	NA	TRBJ1-1	TGCAGCGTTGAAGCGATGCACAGGGGGCTGGATGAAGCTTTCTTT	CSVEAMHRGLDEAFF
TRBV5-1	NA	NA	TRBJ1-2	TGCGCCAGCAGCTGGGACTTTCCCTATGGCTACACCTTC	CASSWDFPYGYTF
TRBV21-1	NA	NA	TRBJ2-2	TGTGCCAGCAGCAAATCTTCAGGGACCGGGGAGCTGTTTTTT	CASSKSSGTGELFF
TRBV28	TRBD2	NA	TRBJ2-1	TGTGCCAGCAGTCTAACGACTAGCCTCTACAATGAGCAGTTCTTC	CASSLTTSLYNEQFF
TRBV20-1	NA	once	TRBJ2-1	TGCAGTGCTAGAGACCGGTATAGGGCAGTCTACAATGAGCAGTTCTTC	CSARDRYRAVYNEQFF
TRBV24-1	TRBD1	few	TRBJ1-2	TGTGCCACCAGTGATCCCGACAGGGCGGAAGGCTACACCTTC	CATSDPDRAEGYTF
TRBV12-3/TRBV12-4	TRBD2	NA	TRBJ2-2	TGTGCCAGCAGTTTAGTCGGGAGGCCCGGGGAGCTGTTTTTT	CASSLVGRPGELFF
TRBV9	NA	few	TRBJ2-7	TGTGCCAGCAGCACCCAAGGGGGGGCGGGGGACAGAGACTACGAGCAGTACTTC	CASSTQGGAGDRDYEQYF
TRBV5-1	NA	few	TRBJ2-7	TGCGCCAGCAGCTTGCTGGGGGGCGCGTCCTACGAGCAGTACTTC	CASSLLGGASYEQYF
TRBV19	NA	NA	TRBJ2-4	TGTGCCAGTAGCCACGACACAGGAACCAAAAACATTCAGTACTTC	CASSHDTGTKNIQYF
TRBV12-3/TRBV12-4	NA	NA	TRBJ1-5	TGTGCCAGCAGCTCTACCCCAGGGGTGGGCAATCAGCCCCAGCATTTT	CASSSTPGVGNQPQHF
TRBV12-3/TRBV12-4	TRBD1	NA	TRBJ2-1	TGTGCCAGCAGTTTCGGGACAGATAATGAGCAGTTCTTC	CASSFGTDNEQFF
TRBV7-3	NA	NA	TRBJ2-1	TGTGCCAGCAGCTTTCAGGGCAATAGGTACAATGAGCAGTTCTTC	CASSFQGNRYNEQFF